Listed below are T cell receptor beta chains from one sample, sequenced in a study of control samples from healthy donors and cancer patients. Clones were read by immunoSEQ multiplex PCR, and TCRdb kept only the in-frame ones, dropping some. This repertoire shows some 130,000 clones, over 75% found once; its top ten account for about 2.7%. Sample: blood. Receptors originate from a man aged 35-49 years in good health. The CDR3 runs from the conserved cysteine through the conserved F or W. D genes are given only for firm matches. Size tells how often a clone was seen (once, few, many) or the class of an expanded clone, and some rows leave it out.

J: TRBJ2-7
size: .
D: .
V: TRBV5-1
DNA: TGCGCCAGCAGCGACCCGGCGGGGGAGCAGTACTTC
CDR3: CASSDPAGEQYF

J: TRBJ2-6
size: .
D: .
V: TRBV7-9
DNA: TGTGCCAGCAGCTTAAGGCCCGGGGTAAACTCTGGGGCCAACGTCCTGACTTTC
CDR3: CASSLRPGVNSGANVLTF

J: TRBJ2-3
size: .
D: TRBD2
V: TRBV10-1
DNA: TGCGCCAGCAGTGAGGGCTTAGGAGCGGGGCCCAGCACAGATACGCAGTATTTT
CDR3: CASSEGLGAGPSTDTQYF

J: TRBJ2-7
size: .
D: .
V: TRBV10-3
DNA: TGTGCCATCAGTGAACAGCTCTACGAGCAGTACTTC
CDR3: CAISEQLYEQYF

J: TRBJ2-7
size: .
D: .
V: TRBV7-9
DNA: TGTGCCAGCAGCCCCACAGGGTACGAGCAGTACTTC
CDR3: CASSPTGYEQYF

J: TRBJ2-5
size: .
D: TRBD1
V: TRBV3-1/TRBV3-2
DNA: TGTGCCAGCAGCCAAGCGACAGGGGTAGAGACCCAGTACTTC
CDR3: CASSQATGVETQYF

J: TRBJ1-5
size: once
D: .
V: TRBV10-3
DNA: TGTGCCATCAGTTCCGGACCCACACGGAATCAGCCCCAGCATTTT
CDR3: CAISSGPTRNQPQHF

J: TRBJ2-7
size: .
D: .
V: TRBV10-1
DNA: TGCGCCAGCAGCCCTACGGGAACCTACGAGCAGTACTTC
CDR3: CASSPTGTYEQYF

J: TRBJ1-2
size: .
D: .
V: TRBV12-3/TRBV12-4
DNA: TGTGCCAGCAGTTTCACCGGGATCGGCTACACCTTC
CDR3: CASSFTGIGYTF

J: TRBJ2-3
size: .
D: .
V: TRBV11-3
DNA: TGTGCCAGCAGCTTTGACAGCACAGATACGCAGTATTTT
CDR3: CASSFDSTDTQYF

J: TRBJ2-7
size: .
D: .
V: TRBV6-9
DNA: TGTGCCAGCAGTATCGCGGGGTGCTCCTACGAGCAGTACTTC
CDR3: CASSIAGCSYEQYF

J: TRBJ1-4
size: .
D: .
V: TRBV5-1
DNA: TGCGCCAGCAGCTTGGAACAGAATAATGAAAAACTGTTTTTT
CDR3: CASSLEQNNEKLFF

J: TRBJ1-1
size: few
D: .
V: TRBV11-2
DNA: TGTGCCAGCACCCTCGACAGCGCATGGGAAGCTTTCTTT
CDR3: CASTLDSAWEAFF

J: TRBJ1-4
size: .
D: .
V: TRBV6-1
DNA: TGTGCCAGCAGTGAATTGAGGGGAGGGAGTGTAAAACTGTTTTTT
CDR3: CASSELRGGSVKLFF

J: TRBJ2-7
size: .
D: .
V: TRBV27
DNA: TGTGCCAGCAGTTTATCGAGAAGGGTCTCCTACGAGCAGTACTTC
CDR3: CASSLSRRVSYEQYF

J: TRBJ2-4
size: .
D: .
V: TRBV2
DNA: TGTGCCAGCAGTAACAGGGCCAAAAACATTCAGTACTTC
CDR3: CASSNRAKNIQYF

J: TRBJ1-5
size: .
D: .
V: TRBV5-4
DNA: TGTGCCAGCAGCCTGGTTCGCCAGCTCAATCAGCCCCAGCATTTT
CDR3: CASSLVRQLNQPQHF

J: TRBJ2-1
size: .
D: .
V: TRBV6-1
DNA: TGTGCCAGCAGTGAAGCCGTTCAGGGATCCAATGAGCAGTTCTTC
CDR3: CASSEAVQGSNEQFF

J: TRBJ1-1
size: .
D: .
V: TRBV10-3
DNA: TGTGCCATCAGTGCACAGGGCCGTGAAGCTTTCTTT
CDR3: CAISAQGREAFF

J: TRBJ2-3
size: .
D: TRBD1
V: TRBV9
DNA: TGTGCCAGCAGCCTGGGGACAGGGGGCTTGAGAACAGATACGCAGTATTTT
CDR3: CASSLGTGGLRTDTQYF

J: TRBJ2-1
size: .
D: TRBD1
V: TRBV14
DNA: TGTGCCAGCAGCCAAGTTCCCCGGACAGGGAAAGGTGGTGAGCAGTTCTTC
CDR3: CASSQVPRTGKGGEQFF

J: TRBJ1-3
size: .
D: .
V: TRBV2
DNA: TGTGCCAGCAGTCCACGGTCCGGACAGTGCGACACCATATATTTT
CDR3: CASSPRSGQCDTIYF

J: TRBJ1-6
size: once
D: .
V: TRBV4-1
DNA: TGCGCCAGCAGCTCCCGGGACTCCCTAATCGGGTCACCCCTCCACTTT
CDR3: CASSSRDSLIGSPLHF

J: TRBJ2-2
size: once
D: .
V: TRBV10-1
DNA: TGCGCCAGCAGTGAGCCCAGGGGTGGCACCGGGGAGCTGTTTTTT
CDR3: CASSEPRGGTGELFF

J: TRBJ2-7
size: .
D: .
V: TRBV27
DNA: TGTGCCAGCAGTTCGTACAGGGCTGGCGAGCAGTACTTC
CDR3: CASSSYRAGEQYF

J: TRBJ1-2
size: once
D: .
V: TRBV6-5
DNA: TGTGCCAGCAGTTATTCCGCTAGGACAGAGAATGGCTACACCTTC
CDR3: CASSYSARTENGYTF

J: TRBJ2-1
size: .
D: .
V: TRBV6-6
DNA: TGTGCCAGCAGAGTTACGGGGGATGAGCAGTTCTTC
CDR3: CASRVTGDEQFF

J: TRBJ1-5
size: .
D: .
V: TRBV12-5
DNA: TGTGCTAGTGGTAGGGACACCAATCAGCCCCAGCATTTT
CDR3: CASGRDTNQPQHF

J: TRBJ2-1
size: .
D: .
V: TRBV12-5
DNA: TGTGCTAGTGGTTTGGTACTGGCAGGCGGCGATGAGCAGTTCTTC
CDR3: CASGLVLAGGDEQFF

J: TRBJ2-1
size: once
D: .
V: TRBV27
DNA: TGTGCCAGCAGTACGAAAACTGAGCAGTTCTTC
CDR3: CASSTKTEQFF

J: TRBJ1-1
size: .
D: .
V: TRBV7-3
DNA: TGTGCCAGCAGCGTGCAGGGCGACACTGAAGCTTTCTTT
CDR3: CASSVQGDTEAFF

J: TRBJ1-5
size: .
D: TRBD1
V: TRBV7-3
DNA: TGTGCCAGCAGCTGTCGGGACAGCTGGAGCAATCAGCCCCAGCATTTT
CDR3: CASSCRDSWSNQPQHF

J: TRBJ1-4
size: .
D: .
V: TRBV19
DNA: TGTGCCAGTAGTATAGAACCCCAGGGTCAAAGACTGTTTTTT
CDR3: CASSIEPQGQRLFF